This TCR beta chain was captured by sequencing in a study of shared clonotypes between healthy human individuals. Study-wide context: CD4 naive cells filled three plates per donor, CD4 memory three, CD8 naive two and CD8 memory one.

Per the germline V gene, CDR1 is SNHLY and CDR2 is FYNNEI. Trimming removed 6 bases from V and 4 bases from J; junction bases left unmatched: 10. The CDR3 totals 15 residues. Regarding this clone: What it binds is unknown.

The data were produced by immunoSEQ multiplex PCR, yet TCRdb's version contains in-frame clones alone and is incomplete. The sample lists roughly 1,500,000 clones; 98% were seen once. Study observations and caveats: An expected dependence of interdonor clonotype sharing on sequencing depth was noted.

Sequences were obtained from naive CD4+ T cells sorted from blood. Specified subset: CD45RA+ positively selected. The receptor was isolated from a young man in good health. The chain is built from TRBV2 and TRBJ2-3; 7 positions match TRBD1. The CDR3 loop reads CASRQTGLGADTQYF. The CDR3 DNA follows: TGTGCCAGCAGGCAGACAGGGCTTGGGGCAGATACGCAGTATTTT.